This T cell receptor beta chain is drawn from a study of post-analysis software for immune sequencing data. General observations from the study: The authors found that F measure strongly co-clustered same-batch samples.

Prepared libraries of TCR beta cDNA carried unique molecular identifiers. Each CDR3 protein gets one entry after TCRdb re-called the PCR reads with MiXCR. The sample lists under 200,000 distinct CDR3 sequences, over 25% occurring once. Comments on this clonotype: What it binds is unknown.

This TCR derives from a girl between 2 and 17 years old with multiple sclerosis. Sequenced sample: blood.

CDR3 loop: CASSPTDRPLETQYF. CDR3 sequence (DNA): TGCGCCAGCAGCCCTACCGACAGGCCACTTGAGACCCAGTACTTC. The chain recombines TRBV5-1 with TRBJ2-5; a weak D match, TRBD1 (6 bases). The ends were cut back, 4 bases at V and 5 bases at J, with 18 bases in the middle. Germline values: CDR1 SGHRS, CDR2 YFSETQ. The CDR3 runs 15 residues.